This is a list of T cell receptor beta chains from one sample in a study of blood T cell repertoires in COVID-19. Some clones are missing from TCRdb's copy, which holds only in-frame ones; the method was immunoSEQ multiplex PCR. The data show 200,000 to 250,000 clones, more than 80% seen once. Material for sequencing was peripheral blood. The receptor source for this set is a man aged 25-45 years with COVID-19, enrolled during active disease. Each CDR3 is given with its conserved first and last residue. D genes are given only for firm matches. The listing skips clone size in some rows; elsewhere it reads once, few, many or a size class.

d_call: .
j_call: TRBJ1-2
v_call: TRBV21-1
clone_size: .
cdr3_nt: TGTGCCAGCAGCCGGGGACAGCCGTGGAACTATGGCTACACCTTC
cdr3_aa: CASSRGQPWNYGYTF

d_call: .
j_call: TRBJ2-3
v_call: TRBV11-2
clone_size: .
cdr3_nt: TGTGCCAGCAGCTTAGGAGAACAGAGCACAGATACGCAGTATTTT
cdr3_aa: CASSLGEQSTDTQYF

d_call: TRBD1
j_call: TRBJ1-5
v_call: TRBV6-2/TRBV6-3
clone_size: .
cdr3_nt: TGTGCCAGCAGTACAGGGGGTGTTCTCGATCAGCCCCAGCATTTT
cdr3_aa: CASSTGGVLDQPQHF

d_call: TRBD1
j_call: TRBJ1-5
v_call: TRBV19
clone_size: .
cdr3_nt: TGTGCCAGTAGTATCGGGACAGGAGGGGGTCAGCCCCAGCATTTT
cdr3_aa: CASSIGTGGGQPQHF

d_call: TRBD1
j_call: TRBJ2-6
v_call: TRBV19
clone_size: few
cdr3_nt: TGTGCCAGTAGTATAAGGAGGGCAGGGGGCATTGGATCTGGGGCCAACGTCCTGACTTTC
cdr3_aa: CASSIRRAGGIGSGANVLTF

d_call: .
j_call: TRBJ2-5
v_call: TRBV30
clone_size: .
cdr3_nt: TGTGCCTGGAGCGCCGGCAGGGCACAAGAGACCCAGTACTTC
cdr3_aa: CAWSAGRAQETQYF

d_call: TRBD2
j_call: TRBJ2-7
v_call: TRBV27
clone_size: .
cdr3_nt: TGTGCCAGCAGTCCCGCGACTAGCGGAGCCTACGAGCAGTACTTC
cdr3_aa: CASSPATSGAYEQYF

d_call: TRBD1
j_call: TRBJ2-7
v_call: TRBV7-2
clone_size: .
cdr3_nt: TGTGCCAGCAGCCCGAGAGCCGGGACAGGATACTACGAGCAGTACTTC
cdr3_aa: CASSPRAGTGYYEQYF

d_call: .
j_call: TRBJ1-2
v_call: TRBV19
clone_size: .
cdr3_nt: TGTGCCAGTAGAGGGGGGGGCCGAAGCGACTATGGCTACACCTTC
cdr3_aa: CASRGGGRSDYGYTF

d_call: .
j_call: TRBJ2-3
v_call: TRBV6-1
clone_size: .
cdr3_nt: TGTGCCAGCAGTGACCGGGGGTCCCTCACAGATACGCAGTATTTT
cdr3_aa: CASSDRGSLTDTQYF

d_call: .
j_call: TRBJ2-7
v_call: TRBV6-6
clone_size: .
cdr3_nt: TGTGCCAGCAGTTACTCGGTCCGGGATGACGAGCAGTACTTC
cdr3_aa: CASSYSVRDDEQYF

d_call: .
j_call: TRBJ1-2
v_call: TRBV15
clone_size: .
cdr3_nt: TGTGCCACCAGCATATCGAGCTATGGCTACACCTTC
cdr3_aa: CATSISSYGYTF

d_call: .
j_call: TRBJ1-2
v_call: TRBV5-4
clone_size: .
cdr3_nt: TGTGCCAGCAGCTCCCTGCGGGGCAACTATGGCTACACCTTC
cdr3_aa: CASSSLRGNYGYTF

d_call: .
j_call: TRBJ2-1
v_call: TRBV11-3
clone_size: .
cdr3_nt: TGTGCCAGCAGCCTGGACCCCAGGGCCAATGAGCAGTTCTTC
cdr3_aa: CASSLDPRANEQFF

d_call: TRBD1
j_call: TRBJ2-3
v_call: TRBV7-9
clone_size: .
cdr3_nt: TGTGCCAGCAGCATATGGACAGGGGGTTCCACAGATACGCAGTATTTT
cdr3_aa: CASSIWTGGSTDTQYF

d_call: .
j_call: TRBJ1-2
v_call: TRBV4-2
clone_size: .
cdr3_nt: TGTGCCAGCAGCCAAGTTGGAGGGGCGAGAGGCTACACCTTC
cdr3_aa: CASSQVGGARGYTF

d_call: TRBD1
j_call: TRBJ1-2
v_call: TRBV7-3
clone_size: once
cdr3_nt: TGTGCCAGCAGCCTCAGGGGGCTTGATGGCTACACCTTC
cdr3_aa: CASSLRGLDGYTF

d_call: .
j_call: TRBJ2-7
v_call: TRBV12-5
clone_size: few
cdr3_nt: TGTGCTAGTGGTTTGGTATTGGCAATAGGGGTTAAGGCCTACGAGCAGTACTTC
cdr3_aa: CASGLVLAIGVKAYEQYF

d_call: .
j_call: TRBJ2-1
v_call: TRBV28
clone_size: .
cdr3_nt: TGTGCCAGCAGCCCCCCGAGAGATAATGAGCAGTTCTTC
cdr3_aa: CASSPPRDNEQFF

d_call: .
j_call: TRBJ2-2
v_call: TRBV24-1
clone_size: .
cdr3_nt: TGTGCCACCAGTGGGAGATCGGCACGCACCGGGGAGCTGTTTTTT
cdr3_aa: CATSGRSARTGELFF

d_call: TRBD1
j_call: TRBJ1-2
v_call: TRBV19
clone_size: .
cdr3_nt: TGTGCCAGTAGTATCGATATCCTCCGGACAGGCCCTAACTATGGCTACACCTTC
cdr3_aa: CASSIDILRTGPNYGYTF

d_call: TRBD1
j_call: TRBJ1-1
v_call: TRBV9
clone_size: .
cdr3_nt: TGTGCCAGCAGCCGACAGGGGAGGACTGAAGCTTTCTTT
cdr3_aa: CASSRQGRTEAFF

d_call: .
j_call: TRBJ1-6
v_call: TRBV19
clone_size: .
cdr3_nt: TGTGCCATCCCACTTAGAGTCGCCTGTAGTTCACCCCTCCACTTT
cdr3_aa: CAIPLRVACSSPLHF

d_call: TRBD1
j_call: TRBJ1-2
v_call: TRBV7-2
clone_size: .
cdr3_nt: TGTGCCAGCAGCTCCTACCCAGTTCGAGGGGGCGACTATGGCTACACCTTC
cdr3_aa: CASSSYPVRGGDYGYTF